This entry features one T cell receptor beta chain sequence. This table comes from immunoSEQ multiplex PCR, and its TCRdb copy is limited to in-frame clones, with some not included. Of roughly 71,000 clones detected, 94% appear once; the ten largest clones hold about 0.4%. The data originate from a study of technical replicates of blood from a handful of donors. From germline, CDR1 is SGDLS and CDR2 YYNGEE. Trimming removed 3 bases from V and 6 bases from J; junction bases left unmatched: 3. CDR3 length: 14 amino acids. This clonotype was sampled from a human donor in good health. The chain combines TRBV9 with TRBJ2-1; 10 nucleotides align to TRBD2. Sequencing was carried out using T cells isolated from PBMCs. The CDR3 loop is CASSAGLAPNEQFF. CDR3 DNA sequence: TGTGCCAGCAGCGCGGGACTAGCGCCCAATGAGCAGTTCTTC.